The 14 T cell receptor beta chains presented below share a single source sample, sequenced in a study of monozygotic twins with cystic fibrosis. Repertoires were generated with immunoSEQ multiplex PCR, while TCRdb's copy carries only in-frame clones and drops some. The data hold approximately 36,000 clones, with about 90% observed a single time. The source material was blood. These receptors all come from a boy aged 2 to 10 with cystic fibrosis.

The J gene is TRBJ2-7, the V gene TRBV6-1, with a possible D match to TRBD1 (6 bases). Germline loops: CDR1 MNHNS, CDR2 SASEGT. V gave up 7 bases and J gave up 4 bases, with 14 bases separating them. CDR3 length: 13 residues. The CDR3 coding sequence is TGTGCCAGCACCTTACTGGACAGTTACGAGCAGTACTTC. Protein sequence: CASTLLDSYEQYF.

The DNA of the CDR3 is TGCGCCAGCAGCCAAGATTACCGGGAGGAGCAGTACTTC. Translating it yields CASSQDYREEQYF. The V call is TRBV4-1, the J call TRBJ2-7; possibly TRBD2 for D (6 bases). Looked up from germline, CDR1 is MGHRA and CDR2 is YSYEKL. The V end lost 0 bases, the J end lost 7 bases, and 10 bases lay between the germline ends. CDR3 length equals 13 residues.

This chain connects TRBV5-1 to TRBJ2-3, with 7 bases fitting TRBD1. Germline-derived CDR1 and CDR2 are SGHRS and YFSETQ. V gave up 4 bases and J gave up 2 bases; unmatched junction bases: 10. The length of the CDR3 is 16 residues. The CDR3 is CASSPRDSLVTDTQYF. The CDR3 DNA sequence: TGCGCCAGCAGCCCCAGGGACAGTTTAGTCACAGATACGCAGTATTTT.

In nucleotides, the CDR3 is TGCACCAGCAGCCAAGTTTCTGTCCCCTACGAGCAGTACTTC. Protein: CTSSQVSVPYEQYF. This chain joins TRBV1 and TRBJ2-7; the DNA was not compared with TRBD2, the D call given in the table. TRBV1 is a documented pseudogene. The CDR3 has 14 amino acids.

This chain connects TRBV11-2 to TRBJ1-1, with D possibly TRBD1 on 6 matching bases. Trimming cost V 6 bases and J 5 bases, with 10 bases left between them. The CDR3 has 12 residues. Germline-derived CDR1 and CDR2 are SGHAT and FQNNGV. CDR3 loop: CASSERGTEAFF. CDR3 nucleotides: TGTGCCAGCAGTGAGAGGGGGACTGAAGCTTTCTTT.

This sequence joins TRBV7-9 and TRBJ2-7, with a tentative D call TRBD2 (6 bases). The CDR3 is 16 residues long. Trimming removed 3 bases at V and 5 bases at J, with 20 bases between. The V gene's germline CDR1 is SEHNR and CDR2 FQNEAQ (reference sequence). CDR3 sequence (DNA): TGTGCCAGCAGCTTGGGTGTCGGCGTGGGGGAGGACGAGCAGTACTTC. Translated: CASSLGVGVGEDEQYF.

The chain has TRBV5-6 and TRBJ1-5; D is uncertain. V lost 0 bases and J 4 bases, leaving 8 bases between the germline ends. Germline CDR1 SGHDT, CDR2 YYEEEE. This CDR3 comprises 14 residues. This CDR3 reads CASSLDSANQPQHF. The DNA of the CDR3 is TGTGCCAGCAGCTTGGACAGCGCTAATCAGCCCCAGCATTTT.

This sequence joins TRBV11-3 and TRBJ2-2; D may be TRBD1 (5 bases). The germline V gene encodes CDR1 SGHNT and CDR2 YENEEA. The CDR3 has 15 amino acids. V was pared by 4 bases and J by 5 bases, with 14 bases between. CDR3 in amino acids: CASSSRTSETGELFF. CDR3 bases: TGTGCCAGCAGCTCGCGGACATCGGAGACCGGGGAGCTGTTTTTT.

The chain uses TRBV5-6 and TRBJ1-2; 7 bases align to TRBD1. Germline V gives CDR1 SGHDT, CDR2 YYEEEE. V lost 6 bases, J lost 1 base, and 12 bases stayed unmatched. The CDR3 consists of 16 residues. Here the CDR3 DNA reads TGTGCCAGCAATCCGGATAGGGGGCGAATTAACTATGGCTACACCTTC. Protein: CASNPDRGRINYGYTF. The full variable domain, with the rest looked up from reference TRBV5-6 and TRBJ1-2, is DAGVTQSPTHLIKTRGQQVTLRCSPKSGHDTVSWYQQALGQGPQFIFQYYEEEERQRGNFPDRFSGHQFPNYSSELNVNALLLGDSALYLCASNPDRGRINYGYTFGSGTRLTVV.

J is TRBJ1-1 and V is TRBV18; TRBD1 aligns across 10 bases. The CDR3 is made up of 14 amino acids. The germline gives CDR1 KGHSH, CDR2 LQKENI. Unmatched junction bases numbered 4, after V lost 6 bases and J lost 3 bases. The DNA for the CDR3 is TGTGCCAGCTCCCGACAGGGGGCATACACTGAAGCTTTCTTT. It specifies CASSRQGAYTEAFF.

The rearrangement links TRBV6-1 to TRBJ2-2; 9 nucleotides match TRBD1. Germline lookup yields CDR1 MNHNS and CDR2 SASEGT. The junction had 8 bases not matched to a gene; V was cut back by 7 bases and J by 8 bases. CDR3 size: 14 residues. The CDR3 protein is CASTNTGGPGELFF. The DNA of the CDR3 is TGTGCCAGCACCAACACAGGGGGCCCTGGGGAGCTGTTTTTT.

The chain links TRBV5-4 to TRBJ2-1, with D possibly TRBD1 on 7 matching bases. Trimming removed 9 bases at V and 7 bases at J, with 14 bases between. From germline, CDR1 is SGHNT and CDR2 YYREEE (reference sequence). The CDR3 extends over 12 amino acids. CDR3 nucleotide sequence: TGTGCCACCACGACAGGGACTAATGAGCAGTTCTTC. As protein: CATTTGTNEQFF.

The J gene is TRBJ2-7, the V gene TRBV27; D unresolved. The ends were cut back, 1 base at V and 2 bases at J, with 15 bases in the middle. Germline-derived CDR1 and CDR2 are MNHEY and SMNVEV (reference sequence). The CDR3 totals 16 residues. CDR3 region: CASSLWASGIAYEQYF. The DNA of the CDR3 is TGTGCCAGCAGTTTATGGGCCTCAGGAATCGCCTACGAGCAGTACTTC.

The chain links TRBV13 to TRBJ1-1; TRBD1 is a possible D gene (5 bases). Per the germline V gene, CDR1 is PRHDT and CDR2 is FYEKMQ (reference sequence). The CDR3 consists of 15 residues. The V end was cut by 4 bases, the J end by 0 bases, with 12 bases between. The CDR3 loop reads CASSSAGQMNTEAFF. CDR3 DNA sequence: TGTGCCAGCAGCTCCGCGGGGCAGATGAACACTGAAGCTTTCTTT.